This entry describes one T cell receptor beta chain. Repertoires were generated with immunoSEQ multiplex PCR, while TCRdb's copy carries only in-frame clones and drops some. The sample lists 400,000 to 450,000 clones; 80% to 90% were seen once. Donors of Cohort 3 who recovered were those that had two negative PCRs, clearance, or symptom resolution. This sample is part of a study of blood T cell repertoires in COVID-19. Study-wide background: Spain, Italy and the United States supplied samples that represented acute and convalescent COVID-19.

CDR1 SNHLY and CDR2 FYNNEI come from the germline V gene. With 4 bases removed from V and 4 bases from J, the gap between germline ends came to 8 bases. The CDR3 is made up of 12 amino acids. Sequenced material: PBMCs or T cells enriched from blood (not recorded which). The TCR comes from a man younger than 40 who had recovered from COVID-19. V gene TRBV2 combines with J gene TRBJ2-7; D may be TRBD2 (6 bases). The CDR3 DNA follows: TGTGCCAGCAGTGGGGACTTTTACGAGCAGTACTTC. This sequence encodes CASSGDFYEQYF. Full variable domain (rest looked up from reference TRBV2 and TRBJ2-7): EPEVTQTPSHQVTQMGQEVILRCVPISNHLYFYWYRQILGQKVEFLVSFYNNEISEKSEIFDDQFSVERPDGSNFTLKIRSTKLEDSAMYFCASSGDFYEQYFGPGTRLTVT.